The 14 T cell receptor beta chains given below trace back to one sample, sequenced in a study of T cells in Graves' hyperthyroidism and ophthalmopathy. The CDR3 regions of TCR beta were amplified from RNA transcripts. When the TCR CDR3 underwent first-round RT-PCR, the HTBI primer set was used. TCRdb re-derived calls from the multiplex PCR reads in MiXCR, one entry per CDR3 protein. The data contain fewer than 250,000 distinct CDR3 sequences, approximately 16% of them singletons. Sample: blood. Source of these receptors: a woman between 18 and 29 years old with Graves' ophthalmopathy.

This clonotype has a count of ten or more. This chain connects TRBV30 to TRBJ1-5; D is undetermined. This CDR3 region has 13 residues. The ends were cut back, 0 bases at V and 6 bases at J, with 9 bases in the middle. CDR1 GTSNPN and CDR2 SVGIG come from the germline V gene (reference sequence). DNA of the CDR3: TGTGCCTGGAGTGTAGATTCTGTTCAGCCCCAGCATTTT. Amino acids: CAWSVDSVQPQHF.

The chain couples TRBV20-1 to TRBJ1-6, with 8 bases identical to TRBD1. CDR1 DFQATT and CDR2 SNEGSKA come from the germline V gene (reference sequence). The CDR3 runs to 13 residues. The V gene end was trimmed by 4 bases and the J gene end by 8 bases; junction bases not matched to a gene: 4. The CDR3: CSAIRQGYSPLHF. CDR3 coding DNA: TGCAGTGCTATACGACAGGGGTATTCACCCCTCCACTTT.

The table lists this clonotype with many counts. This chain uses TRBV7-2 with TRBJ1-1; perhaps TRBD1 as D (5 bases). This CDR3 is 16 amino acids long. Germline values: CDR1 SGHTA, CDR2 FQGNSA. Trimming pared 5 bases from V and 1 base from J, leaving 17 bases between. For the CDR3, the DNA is TGTGCCAGCAGCCCGAGATCTCGGGGGAGGAACACTGAAGCTTTCTTT. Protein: CASSPRSRGRNTEAFF.

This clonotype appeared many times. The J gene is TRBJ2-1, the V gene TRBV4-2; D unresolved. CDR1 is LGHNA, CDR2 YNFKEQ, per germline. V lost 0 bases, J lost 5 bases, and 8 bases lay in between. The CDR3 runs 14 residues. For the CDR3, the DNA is TGTGCCAGCAGCCAAGATCCCATAGACAATGAGCAGTTCTTC. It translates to CASSQDPIDNEQFF.

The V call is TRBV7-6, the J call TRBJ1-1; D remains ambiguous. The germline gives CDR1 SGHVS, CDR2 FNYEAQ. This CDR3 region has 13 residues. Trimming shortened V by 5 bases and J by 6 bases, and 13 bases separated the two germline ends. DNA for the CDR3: TGTGCCAGCAGCCGTAAGGACGGGGCTGAAGCTTTCTTT. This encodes CASSRKDGAEAFF.

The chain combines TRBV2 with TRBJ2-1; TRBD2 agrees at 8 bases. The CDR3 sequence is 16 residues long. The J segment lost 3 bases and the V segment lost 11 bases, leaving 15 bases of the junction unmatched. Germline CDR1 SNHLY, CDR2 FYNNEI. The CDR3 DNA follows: TGTGCCCGCCAGGGTAGCGGGAATGGGGTCTACAATGAGCAGTTCTTC. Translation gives CARQGSGNGVYNEQFF.

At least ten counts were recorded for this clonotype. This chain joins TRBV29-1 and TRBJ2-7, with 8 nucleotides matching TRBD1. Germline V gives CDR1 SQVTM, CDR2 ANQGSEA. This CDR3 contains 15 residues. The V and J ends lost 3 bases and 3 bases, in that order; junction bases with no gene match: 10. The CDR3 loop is CSVDISGQGNYEQYF. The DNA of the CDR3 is TGCAGCGTTGATATTAGTGGACAGGGAAACTACGAGCAGTACTTC.

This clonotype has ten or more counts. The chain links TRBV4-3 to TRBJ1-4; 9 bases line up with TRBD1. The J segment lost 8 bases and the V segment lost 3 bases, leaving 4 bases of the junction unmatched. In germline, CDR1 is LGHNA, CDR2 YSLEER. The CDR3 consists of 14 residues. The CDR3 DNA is TGCGCCAGCAGCCAGGGACAGGGCAAGGAAAAACTGTTTTTT. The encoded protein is CASSQGQGKEKLFF.

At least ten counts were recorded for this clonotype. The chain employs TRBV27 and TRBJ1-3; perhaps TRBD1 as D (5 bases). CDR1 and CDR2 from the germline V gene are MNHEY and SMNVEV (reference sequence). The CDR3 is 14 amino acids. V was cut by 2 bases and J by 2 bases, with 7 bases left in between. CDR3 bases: TGTGCCAGCAGTTTAGGGGCGGCTGGAAACACCATATATTTT. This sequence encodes CASSLGAAGNTIYF.

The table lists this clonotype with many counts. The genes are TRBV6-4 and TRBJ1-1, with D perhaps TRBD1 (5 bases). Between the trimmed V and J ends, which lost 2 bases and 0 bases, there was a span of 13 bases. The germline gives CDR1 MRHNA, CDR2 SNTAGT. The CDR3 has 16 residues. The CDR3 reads CASSDGKTALNTEAFF. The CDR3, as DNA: TGTGCCAGCAGTGACGGTAAGACAGCCTTGAACACTGAAGCTTTCTTT.

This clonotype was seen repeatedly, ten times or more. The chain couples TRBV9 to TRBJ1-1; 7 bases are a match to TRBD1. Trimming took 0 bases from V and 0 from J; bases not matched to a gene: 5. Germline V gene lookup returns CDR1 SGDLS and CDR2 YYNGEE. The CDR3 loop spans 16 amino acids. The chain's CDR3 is CASSVGTGKMNTEAFF. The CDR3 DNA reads TGTGCCAGCAGCGTAGGGACAGGTAAGATGAACACTGAAGCTTTCTTT.

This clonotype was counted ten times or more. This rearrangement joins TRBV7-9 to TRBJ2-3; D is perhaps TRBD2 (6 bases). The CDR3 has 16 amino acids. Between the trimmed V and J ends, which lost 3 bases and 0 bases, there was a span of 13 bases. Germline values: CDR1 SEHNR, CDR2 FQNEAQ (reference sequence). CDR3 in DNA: TGTGCCAGCAGCTTTCAGGGACTGCATAGCACAGATACGCAGTATTTT. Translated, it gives CASSFQGLHSTDTQYF.

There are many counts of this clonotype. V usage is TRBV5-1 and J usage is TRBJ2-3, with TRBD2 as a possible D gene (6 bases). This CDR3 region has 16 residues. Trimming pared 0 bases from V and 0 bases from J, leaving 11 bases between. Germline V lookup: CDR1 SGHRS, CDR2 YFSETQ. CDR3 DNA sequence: TGCGCCAGCAGCTTGGTTCCGGGGACTAGCACAGATACGCAGTATTTT. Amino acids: CASSLVPGTSTDTQYF. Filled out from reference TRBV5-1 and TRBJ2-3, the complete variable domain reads KAGVTQTPRYLIKTRGQQVTLSCSPISGHRSVSWYQQTPGQGLQFLFEYFSETQRNKGNFPGRFSGRQFSNSRSEMNVSTLELGDSALYLCASSLVPGTSTDTQYFGPGTRLTVL.

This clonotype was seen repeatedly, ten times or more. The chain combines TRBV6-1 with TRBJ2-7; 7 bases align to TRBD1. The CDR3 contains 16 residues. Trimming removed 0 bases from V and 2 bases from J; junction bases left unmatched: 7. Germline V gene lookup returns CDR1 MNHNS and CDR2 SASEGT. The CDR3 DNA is TGTGCCAGCAGTGAAGCTAGGCGACAGGGAACCTACGAGCAGTACTTC. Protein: CASSEARRQGTYEQYF.